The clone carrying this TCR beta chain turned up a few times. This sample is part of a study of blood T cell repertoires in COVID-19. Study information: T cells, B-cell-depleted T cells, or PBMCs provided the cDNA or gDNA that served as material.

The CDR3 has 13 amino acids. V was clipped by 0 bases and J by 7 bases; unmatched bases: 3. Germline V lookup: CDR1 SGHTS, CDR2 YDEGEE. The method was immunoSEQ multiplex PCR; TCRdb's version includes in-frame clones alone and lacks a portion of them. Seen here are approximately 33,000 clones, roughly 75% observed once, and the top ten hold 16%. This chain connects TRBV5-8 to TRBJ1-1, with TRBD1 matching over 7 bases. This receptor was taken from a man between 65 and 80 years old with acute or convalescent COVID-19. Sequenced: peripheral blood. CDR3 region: CASSLGTGFEAFF. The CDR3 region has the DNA TGTGCCAGCAGCTTGGGGACAGGTTTTGAAGCTTTCTTT.